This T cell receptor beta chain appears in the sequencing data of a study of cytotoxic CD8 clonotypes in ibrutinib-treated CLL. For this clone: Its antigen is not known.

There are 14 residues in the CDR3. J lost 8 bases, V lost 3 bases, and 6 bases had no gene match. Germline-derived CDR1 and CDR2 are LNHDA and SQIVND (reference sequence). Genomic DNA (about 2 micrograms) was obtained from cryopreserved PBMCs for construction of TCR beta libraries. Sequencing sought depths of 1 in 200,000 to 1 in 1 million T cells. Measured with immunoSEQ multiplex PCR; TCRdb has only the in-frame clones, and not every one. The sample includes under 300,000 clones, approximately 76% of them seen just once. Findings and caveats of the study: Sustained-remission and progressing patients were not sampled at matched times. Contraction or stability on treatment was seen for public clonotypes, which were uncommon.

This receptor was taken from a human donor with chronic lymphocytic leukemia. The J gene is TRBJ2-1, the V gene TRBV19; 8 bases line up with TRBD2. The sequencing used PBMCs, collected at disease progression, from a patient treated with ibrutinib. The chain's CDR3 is CASSIFGGAYEQFF. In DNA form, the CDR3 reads TGTGCCAGTAGTATCTTCGGGGGGGCTTATGAGCAGTTCTTC.